These 2 T cell receptor beta chains share one sample of origin, sequenced in a study of blood T cells in healthy people across ages. Next came a second PCR, run for about 7 to 12 cycles, which used a sample-barcoded 5' primer along with a J-beta primer mix. MiXCR was run by TCRdb on the 5' RACE reads, yielding one entry per CDR3 protein. The sample includes 1.5 million to 2 million distinct CDR3 sequences, roughly 32% of them seen just once. The material sequenced was blood. Receptors were obtained from a woman in her thirties in good health.

This clonotype showed up just a few times. V and J are TRBV5-1 and TRBJ2-1; possible D gene TRBD2, 5 bases. This CDR3 has 15 amino acids. Germline V CDR1 and CDR2: SGHRS, YFSETQ. V dropped 4 bases and J dropped 0 bases, with 11 bases sitting between them. The chain's CDR3 is CASSVGLISYNEQFF. DNA for the CDR3: TGCGCCAGCAGCGTAGGACTCATCTCCTACAATGAGCAGTTCTTC.

The chain employs TRBV5-6 and TRBJ2-3; D unresolved. This CDR3 region has 14 residues. Germline-derived CDR1 and CDR2 are SGHDT and YYEEEE. With 2 bases removed from V and 4 bases from J, the gap between germline ends came to 11 bases. The CDR3 bases are TGTGCCAGCAGCTTTCTCCGCGACCCAGATACGCAGTATTTT. This codes for CASSFLRDPDTQYF.